These 24 T cell receptor beta chains originate from one sample sequenced in a study of blood T cell repertoires in COVID-19. Clones were read by immunoSEQ multiplex PCR, and TCRdb kept only the in-frame ones, dropping some. The sample holds approximately 170,000 clones, under 85% seen once. Input material: peripheral blood. Every receptor here comes from a man between 70 and 80 years old who had recovered from COVID-19.

The chain uses TRBV28 and TRBJ2-4; weak D call: TRBD2 (5 bases). V dropped 10 bases and J dropped 3 bases, with 13 bases sitting between them. The CDR3 runs to 13 residues. Germline V gives CDR1 MDHEN, CDR2 SYDVKM. CDR3 nucleotides: TGTGCCACCGAGGGAGTTGTCAAAAACATTCAGTACTTC. Its translation: CATEGVVKNIQYF.

This clone was observed once. The CDR3 spells CASSHYGTGDNYGYTF. In nucleotides, the CDR3 is TGTGCCAGCAGCCATTACGGGACAGGCGATAACTATGGCTACACCTTC. This chain uses TRBV11-2 with TRBJ1-2; 8 nucleotides align to TRBD1. This CDR3 is 16 amino acids long. Germline V lookup: CDR1 SGHAT, CDR2 FQNNGV. Trimming at V came to 5 bases and at J to 1 base, leaving 9 bases not matched to a gene.

The chain joins TRBV10-3 to TRBJ2-7, with D possibly TRBD2 on 6 matching bases. Germline CDR1 ENHRY, CDR2 SYGVKD. Trimming stripped 6 bases from V and 5 bases from J, with 11 bases between. The CDR3 loop spans 12 amino acids. In DNA form, the CDR3 reads TGTGCCATCAGCCGGGGACTGGACGAGCAGTACTTC. The encoded protein is CAISRGLDEQYF.

The CDR3 DNA reads TGTGCCAGCAGTTACCCGGGACAGGGTGCGGACGAGCAGTACTTC. This gives the protein CASSYPGQGADEQYF. The gene calls are TRBV6-6 and TRBJ2-7; 9 bases align to TRBD1. Germline CDR1 is MNHNY and CDR2 is SVGAGI (reference sequence). The CDR3 totals 15 residues. V lost 2 bases to trimming and J lost 5 bases; unmatched junction nucleotides: 7.

The genes are TRBV3-1 (or the pseudogene TRBV3-2) and TRBJ1-2; D gene unclear. CDR3 length equals 14 residues. CDR1 LGHDT and CDR2 YNNKEL come from the germline V gene (reference sequence). Trimming removed 2 bases at V and 2 bases at J, with 9 bases between. This CDR3 reads CASSQLTENYGYTF. In DNA form, the CDR3 reads TGTGCCAGCAGCCAATTGACTGAGAACTATGGCTACACCTTC.

The V gene is TRBV27, the J gene TRBJ2-7; 7 positions agree with TRBD2. The CDR3 extends over 14 amino acids. V was clipped by 5 bases and J by 0 bases; unmatched bases: 4. CDR1 and CDR2 from the germline V gene are MNHEY and SMNVEV (reference sequence). CDR3 coding DNA: TGTGCCAGCAGTCCTGGACTAGACTCCTACGAGCAGTACTTC. Its protein is CASSPGLDSYEQYF.

The chain carries TRBV7-6 and TRBJ1-6; 8 bases are a match to TRBD1. With 5 bases clipped from V and 10 bases from J, the junction kept 13 bases outside the gene matches. From germline, CDR1 is SGHVS and CDR2 FNYEAQ. The CDR3 length is 16 residues. The DNA of the CDR3 is TGTGCCAGCAGCCAAGGGGCAGGGGGCGAGTGGTCACCCCTCCACTTT. This encodes CASSQGAGGEWSPLHF. Full variable domain (remainder filled in from reference TRBV7-6 and TRBJ1-6): GAGVSQSPRYKVTKRGQDVALRCDPISGHVSLYWYRQALGQGPEFLTYFNYEAQQDKSGLPNDRFSAERPEGSISTLTIQRTEQRDSAMYRCASSQGAGGEWSPLHFGNGTRLTVT.

This chain connects TRBV6-2 or TRBV6-3 to TRBJ2-1; D is unclear. CDR3 size: 15 residues. The V end was cut by 4 bases, the J end by 0 bases, with 10 bases between. Germline V gene lookup returns CDR1 MNHEY and CDR2 SVGEGT. CDR3 sequence (DNA): TGTGCCAGCAGTTTGACACCGAGCTCCTACAATGAGCAGTTCTTC. The encoded protein is CASSLTPSSYNEQFF.

The chain employs TRBV7-2 and TRBJ2-7; D is uncertain. Deletions cut 0 bases from V and 0 bases from J, with 12 bases between. The germline V gene has CDR1 SGHTA and CDR2 FQGNSA. The CDR3 sequence is 16 residues long. This CDR3 is CASSLAGPAPSYEQYF. DNA of the CDR3: TGTGCCAGCAGCTTAGCGGGCCCAGCCCCCTCCTACGAGCAGTACTTC. The variable domain in full, completed from reference TRBV7-2 and TRBJ2-7, reads GAGVSQSPSNKVTEKGKDVELRCDPISGHTALYWYRQSLGQGLEFLIYFQGNSAPDKSGLPSDRFSAERTGGSVSTLTIQRTQQEDSAVYLCASSLAGPAPSYEQYFGPGTRLTVT.

This chain uses TRBV11-2 with TRBJ2-1, with 7 bases matching TRBD2. CDR1 SGHAT and CDR2 FQNNGV come from the germline V gene. This CDR3 region has 14 residues. Unmatched junction bases numbered 5, after V lost 1 base and J lost 8 bases. The CDR3 sequence: CASSLGLANDEQFF. The DNA of the CDR3 is TGTGCCAGCAGCTTAGGACTAGCAAACGATGAGCAGTTCTTC.

The chain recombines TRBV2 with TRBJ2-7; 9 bases match TRBD1. Germline trimming cut 4 bases from V and 6 bases from J; bases unmatched to any gene: 7. Germline lookup yields CDR1 SNHLY and CDR2 FYNNEI. The CDR3 has 14 residues. The CDR3 loop is CASSVWTGESEQYF. For the CDR3, the DNA is TGTGCCAGCAGTGTTTGGACAGGGGAGTCCGAGCAGTACTTC.

The table lists this clone with a count of one. The CDR3 region is CASSEGGDQPQHF. The CDR3 coding sequence is TGTGCCAGCAGTGAGGGAGGGGATCAGCCCCAGCATTTT. This sequence joins TRBV6-4 and TRBJ1-5, with D possibly matching TRBD1 (5 bases). The CDR3 is made up of 13 amino acids. V lost 3 bases and J lost 5, with 8 bases in between. Germline CDR1 MRHNA, CDR2 SNTAGT.

This rearrangement joins TRBV7-9 to TRBJ2-1, with TRBD2 identical over 7 bases. V shed 1 base and J 5 bases; nucleotides not matched to a gene: 5. CDR1 is SEHNR and CDR2 is FQNEAQ in the germline V gene (reference sequence). CDR3 length: 15 amino acids. The CDR3 DNA reads TGTGCCAGCAGCTTAGATGGGGCGGGAGACAATGAGCAGTTCTTC. It encodes CASSLDGAGDNEQFF. Full variable domain (rest looked up from reference TRBV7-9 and TRBJ2-1): DTGVSQNPRHKITKRGQNVTFRCDPISEHNRLYWYRQTLGQGPEFLTYFQNEAQLEKSRLLSDRFSAERPKGSFSTLEIQRTEQGDSAMYLCASSLDGAGDNEQFFGPGTRLTVL.

This clone was seen at least ten times. This sequence joins TRBV27 and TRBJ2-7, with 7 bases lining up with TRBD1. CDR3 length: 15 amino acids. CDR1 is MNHEY, CDR2 SMNVEV, per germline (reference sequence). The V and J ends lost 4 bases and 4 bases, in that order; junction bases with no gene match: 10. The CDR3 sequence is CASSSAEGAGYEQYF. The CDR3 region has the DNA TGTGCCAGCAGTTCCGCTGAGGGGGCAGGGTACGAGCAGTACTTC.

The chain joins TRBV5-1 to TRBJ2-5; 8 nucleotides line up with TRBD2. Germline values: CDR1 SGHRS, CDR2 YFSETQ. V trimming: 4 bases; J trimming: 4 bases; junction bases outside the gene matches: 12. The CDR3 is 16 amino acids. CDR3 sequence: CASSPVGAGGGETQYF. CDR3 bases: TGCGCCAGCAGCCCCGTTGGGGCGGGAGGCGGAGAGACCCAGTACTTC.

This chain uses TRBV5-4 with TRBJ2-5; tentatively, D is TRBD2 (6 bases). The V end lost 5 bases, the J end lost 4 bases, and 15 bases lay between the germline ends. The CDR3 covers 14 residues. The germline gives CDR1 SGHNT, CDR2 YYREEE (reference sequence). CDR3 sequence (DNA): TGTGCCAGCAGTGGGGGGATTTGGGTAGAGACCCAGTACTTC. Protein product: CASSGGIWVETQYF.

The chain uses TRBV6-1 and TRBJ2-1; TRBD2 aligns across 10 bases. Germline lookup yields CDR1 MNHNS and CDR2 SASEGT. The CDR3 covers 12 residues. The V segment lost 3 bases and the J segment 10 bases; nucleotides outside the gene matches: 0. The CDR3 loop is CASSEGLAEQFF. DNA for the CDR3: TGTGCCAGCAGTGAGGGACTAGCGGAGCAGTTCTTC.

Here the CDR3 reads CAWRSRSAADTQYF. CDR3 sequence (DNA): TGTGCCTGGAGGAGCCGGTCAGCAGCGGATACGCAGTATTTT. The chain is built from TRBV30 and TRBJ2-3; no firm D call. Trimming took off 3 bases at V and 6 bases at J, with 16 bases between the two ends. Germline V gene lookup returns CDR1 GTSNPN and CDR2 SVGIG (reference sequence). CDR3 length: 14 residues.

As to this clone: At one end the junction does not follow the germline gene, possibly because of a read error. V gene TRBV19 combines with J gene TRBJ2-1; 9 nucleotides align to TRBD1. Germline V gene sequence: CDR1 LNHDA, CDR2 SQIVND (reference sequence). The CDR3 has 17 residues. The CDR3 region has the DNA TGTGCCAGTAGTTTAGAACGCGGACAGGGGTTGGGCAATGAGCAGTTCTTC. It translates to CASSLERGQGLGNEQFF.

The chain combines TRBV28 with TRBJ2-7; 8 bases agree with TRBD2. The germline V gene has CDR1 MDHEN and CDR2 SYDVKM. With V trimmed by 6 bases and J by 0 bases, 7 bases remained unmatched. This CDR3 spans 15 amino acids. The CDR3 spells CASSPNSGTSYEQYF. In DNA form, the CDR3 reads TGTGCCAGCAGCCCAAATAGCGGGACCTCCTACGAGCAGTACTTC.

The chain employs TRBV18 and TRBJ2-3, with TRBD2 matching 10 bases. This CDR3 comprises 17 residues. The trim removed 1 base at V and 6 bases at J, leaving 10 bases unmatched. Germline V CDR1 and CDR2: KGHSH, LQKENI. CDR3 sequence (DNA): TGTGCCAGCTCACCACGTTCACTAGCGGGAAGCGGGGATACGCAGTATTTT. Its protein is CASSPRSLAGSGDTQYF.

This chain uses TRBV3-1 (or the pseudogene TRBV3-2) with TRBJ2-7, with 8 bases fitting TRBD2. With 2 bases clipped from V and 0 bases from J, the junction kept 3 bases outside the gene matches. Germline lookup yields CDR1 LGHDT and CDR2 YNNKEL (reference sequence). The CDR3 spans 15 residues. The DNA for the CDR3 is TGTGCCAGCAGCCAAAGGGGACTAGTCTCCTACGAGCAGTACTTC. Translating gives CASSQRGLVSYEQYF.

This chain joins TRBV5-4 and TRBJ1-2; TRBD1 is a possible D gene (6 bases). CDR3 length: 13 residues. Trimming removed 4 bases at V and 4 bases at J, with 11 bases between. CDR1 SGHNT and CDR2 YYREEE come from the germline V gene (reference sequence). The CDR3 DNA sequence: TGTGCCAGCAGCCCGGACAGCCTCTATGGCTACACCTTC. This encodes CASSPDSLYGYTF.

The sample holds one count of this clone. The CDR3 spells CAWSADPVGYNSPLHF. The CDR3, as DNA: TGTGCCTGGAGTGCCGATCCGGTTGGTTATAATTCACCCCTCCACTTT. The genes are TRBV30 and TRBJ1-6, with D unresolved. The CDR3 runs 16 residues. V lost 1 base and J lost 4, with 14 bases in between. Germline V gene sequence: CDR1 GTSNPN, CDR2 SVGIG (reference sequence). Filled out from reference TRBV30 and TRBJ1-6, the complete variable domain reads SQTIHQWPATLVQPVGSPLSLECTVEGTSNPNLYWYRQAAGRGLQLLFYSVGIGQISSEVPQNLSASRPQDRQFILSSKKLLLSDSGFYLCAWSADPVGYNSPLHFGNGTRLTVT.